This T cell receptor beta chain was recovered during a study of CD8 T cells in Susac syndrome. V shed 6 bases and J 1 base; nucleotides not matched to a gene: 5. The germline gives CDR1 SGDLS, CDR2 YYNGEE. This CDR3 has 15 amino acids. It was with random hexamers that roughly 0.45 to 1 ug RNA was reverse transcribed. TCRdb recomputed calls from the immunoSEQ multiplex PCR reads with MiXCR, one row per CDR3 protein. The sample lists 200,000 or so distinct CDR3 sequences; about 94% were seen once. V usage is TRBV9 and J usage is TRBJ2-2, with 8 bases matching TRBD2. The specimen was CD8+ T cells from PBMCs. This sequence was found in a human donor with multiple sclerosis. The CDR3 protein is CASTPGLGNTGELFF. CDR3 in DNA: TGTGCCAGCACGCCGGGACTAGGGAACACCGGGGAGCTGTTTTTT.